This T cell receptor (beta chain) was recorded in a study of shared clonotypes between healthy human individuals. Looking at the study overall: Each donor's CD4 naive and CD4 memory cells filled three plates apiece, CD8 naive two, and CD8 memory one. Study results and caveats: Naive CD4 clonotypes were shared across a handful of donors at about 5%.

Naivety among CD8 cells was defined by CD45RO negativity and positive CCR7 selection, thereby excluding terminally differentiated effector memory CD45RA+ cells. TCRdb's table, derived via immunoSEQ multiplex PCR, lists solely in-frame clones and lacks some. The sample has 2 million to 2.5 million clones; about 94% are singletons. A word on this clone: The antigen remains undetermined.

Trimming removed 0 bases at V and 4 bases at J, with 13 bases between. CDR3 size: 15 residues. The germline V gene has CDR1 SGDLS and CDR2 YYNGEE. This receptor was obtained from a man in his late teens or twenties in good health. The J gene is TRBJ1-2, the V gene TRBV9; D is unclear. Sequenced material: naive CD8+ T cells sorted from blood. Here the CDR3 DNA reads TGTGCCAGCAGCGTAGACAGTTCGGATTTCTATGGCTACACCTTC. It codes for CASSVDSSDFYGYTF.